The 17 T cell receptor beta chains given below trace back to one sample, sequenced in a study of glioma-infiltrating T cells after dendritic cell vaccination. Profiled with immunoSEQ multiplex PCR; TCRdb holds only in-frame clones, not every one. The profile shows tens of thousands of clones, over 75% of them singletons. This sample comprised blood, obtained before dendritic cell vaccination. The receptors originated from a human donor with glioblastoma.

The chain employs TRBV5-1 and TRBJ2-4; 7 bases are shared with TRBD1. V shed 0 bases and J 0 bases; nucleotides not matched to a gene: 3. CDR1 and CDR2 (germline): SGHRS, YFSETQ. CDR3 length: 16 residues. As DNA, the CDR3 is TGCGCCAGCAGCTTGGAGGGGGCCTTAGCCAAAAACATTCAGTACTTC. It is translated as CASSLEGALAKNIQYF.

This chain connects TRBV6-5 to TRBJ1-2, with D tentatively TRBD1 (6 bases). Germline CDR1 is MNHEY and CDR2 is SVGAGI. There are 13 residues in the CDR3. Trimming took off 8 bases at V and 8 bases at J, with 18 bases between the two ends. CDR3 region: CASGGRGGGGYTF. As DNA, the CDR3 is TGTGCCAGCGGTGGAAGGGGGGGCGGGGGCTACACCTTC.

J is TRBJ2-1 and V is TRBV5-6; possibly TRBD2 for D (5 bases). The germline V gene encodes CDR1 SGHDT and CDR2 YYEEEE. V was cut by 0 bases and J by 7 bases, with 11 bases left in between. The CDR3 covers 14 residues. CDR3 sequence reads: CASSLGTGWNEQFF. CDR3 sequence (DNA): TGTGCCAGCAGCTTGGGGACGGGATGGAATGAGCAGTTCTTC.

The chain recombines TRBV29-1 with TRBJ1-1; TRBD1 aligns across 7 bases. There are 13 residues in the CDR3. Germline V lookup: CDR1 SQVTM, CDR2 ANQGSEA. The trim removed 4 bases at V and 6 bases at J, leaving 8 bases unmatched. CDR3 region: CSVGRDREAEAFF. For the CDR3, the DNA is TGCAGCGTTGGGCGTGACAGGGAGGCTGAAGCTTTCTTT.

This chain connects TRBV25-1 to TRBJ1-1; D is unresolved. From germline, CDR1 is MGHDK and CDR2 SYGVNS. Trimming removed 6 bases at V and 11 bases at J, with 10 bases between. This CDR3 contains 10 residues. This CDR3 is CASRDIQAFF. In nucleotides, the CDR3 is TGTGCCAGCAGAGACATACAGGCTTTCTTT.

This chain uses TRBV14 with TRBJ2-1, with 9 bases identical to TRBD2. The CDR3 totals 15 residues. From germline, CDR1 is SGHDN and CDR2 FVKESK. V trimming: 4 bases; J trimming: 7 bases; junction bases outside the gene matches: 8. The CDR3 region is CASSPRGGRRNEQFF. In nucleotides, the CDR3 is TGTGCCAGCAGCCCGCGGGGGGGCCGGAGGAATGAGCAGTTCTTC.

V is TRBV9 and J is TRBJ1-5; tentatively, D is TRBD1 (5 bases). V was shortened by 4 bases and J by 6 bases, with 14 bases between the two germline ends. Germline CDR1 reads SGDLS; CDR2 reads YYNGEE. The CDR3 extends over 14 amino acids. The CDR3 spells CASSRGGSGQPQHF. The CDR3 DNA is TGTGCCAGCAGCCGGGGGGGTTCTGGTCAGCCCCAGCATTTT.

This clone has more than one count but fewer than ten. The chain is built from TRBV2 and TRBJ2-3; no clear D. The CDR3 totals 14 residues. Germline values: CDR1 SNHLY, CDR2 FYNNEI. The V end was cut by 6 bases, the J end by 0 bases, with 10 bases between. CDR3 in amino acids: CASSPVLSTDTQYF. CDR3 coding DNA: TGTGCCAGCAGCCCGGTGCTAAGCACAGATACGCAGTATTTT.

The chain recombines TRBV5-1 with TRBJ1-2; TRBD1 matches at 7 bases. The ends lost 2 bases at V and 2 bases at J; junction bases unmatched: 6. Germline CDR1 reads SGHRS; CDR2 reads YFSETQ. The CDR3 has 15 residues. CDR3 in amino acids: CASSFRPGQNYGYTF. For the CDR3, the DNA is TGCGCCAGCAGCTTCCGCCCGGGACAGAACTATGGCTACACCTTC.

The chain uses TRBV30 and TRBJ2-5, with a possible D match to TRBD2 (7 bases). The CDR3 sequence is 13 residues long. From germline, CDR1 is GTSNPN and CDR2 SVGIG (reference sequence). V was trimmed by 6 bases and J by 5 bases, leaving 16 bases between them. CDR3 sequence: CACEGEGRETQYF. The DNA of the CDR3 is TGTGCCTGCGAGGGGGAGGGGCGGGAGACCCAGTACTTC. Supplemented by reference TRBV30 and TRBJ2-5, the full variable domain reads SQTIHQWPATLVQPVGSPLSLECTVEGTSNPNLYWYRQAAGRGLQLLFYSVGIGQISSEVPQNLSASRPQDRQFILSSKKLLLSDSGFYLCACEGEGRETQYFGPGTRLLVL.

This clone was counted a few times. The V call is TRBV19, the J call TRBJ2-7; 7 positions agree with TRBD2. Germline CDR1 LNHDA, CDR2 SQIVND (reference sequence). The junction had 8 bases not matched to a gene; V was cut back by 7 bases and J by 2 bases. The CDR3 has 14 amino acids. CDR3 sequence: CASKPGTNTYEQYF. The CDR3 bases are TGTGCCAGTAAGCCAGGGACTAACACCTACGAGCAGTACTTC.

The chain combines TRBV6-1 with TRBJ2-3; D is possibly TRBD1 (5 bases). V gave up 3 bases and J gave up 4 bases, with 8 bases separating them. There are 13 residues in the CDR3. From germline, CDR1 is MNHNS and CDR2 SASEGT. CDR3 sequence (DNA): TGTGCCAGCAGTGAGGCCAGGGCAGATACGCAGTATTTT. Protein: CASSEARADTQYF.

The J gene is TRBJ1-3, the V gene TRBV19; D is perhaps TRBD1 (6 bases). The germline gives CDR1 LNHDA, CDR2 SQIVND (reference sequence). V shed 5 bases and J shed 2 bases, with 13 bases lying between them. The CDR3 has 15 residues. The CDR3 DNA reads TGTGCCAGTAGTCTCACAGGGAAAGCTGGAAACACCATATATTTT. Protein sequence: CASSLTGKAGNTIYF.

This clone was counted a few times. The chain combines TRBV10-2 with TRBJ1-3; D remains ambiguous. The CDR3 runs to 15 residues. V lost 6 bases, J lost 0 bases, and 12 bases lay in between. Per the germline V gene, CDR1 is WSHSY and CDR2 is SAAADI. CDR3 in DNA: TGCGCCAGCAGGGCCTTGGGGAGCTCTGGAAACACCATATATTTT. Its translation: CASRALGSSGNTIYF.

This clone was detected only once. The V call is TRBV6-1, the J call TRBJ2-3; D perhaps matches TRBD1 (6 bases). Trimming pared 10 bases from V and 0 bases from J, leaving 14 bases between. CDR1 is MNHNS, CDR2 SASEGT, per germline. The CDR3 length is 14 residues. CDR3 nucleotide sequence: TGTGCCACCATACCGGGACACAGCACAGATACGCAGTATTTT. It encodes CATIPGHSTDTQYF.

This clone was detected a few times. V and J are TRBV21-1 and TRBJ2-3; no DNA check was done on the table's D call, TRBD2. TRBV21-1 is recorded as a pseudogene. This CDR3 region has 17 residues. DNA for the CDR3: TGTGCCAGCAGCAAAAGCGCCGCGGGAGAAAGCACAGATACGCAGTATTTT. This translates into CASSKSAAGESTDTQYF.

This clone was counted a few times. Here the CDR3 reads CASSDSRGATDTQYF. CDR3 DNA sequence: TGTGCCAGCAGTGACTCGCGGGGGGCAACAGATACGCAGTATTTT. The chain has TRBV6-1 and TRBJ2-3; the match to TRBD2 covers 8 bases. The CDR3 extends over 15 amino acids. The trim removed 3 bases at V and 3 bases at J, leaving 5 bases unmatched. Germline loops: CDR1 MNHNS, CDR2 SASEGT.